This is a list of T cell receptor beta chains from one sample in a study of control samples from healthy donors and cancer patients. The method was immunoSEQ multiplex PCR; TCRdb's version includes in-frame clones alone and lacks a portion of them. The table records tens of thousands of clones, 91% of them present only once. The sample taken for sequencing was blood. These receptors were obtained from a man aged 25-40 years in good health. The CDR3 runs from the conserved cysteine through the conserved F or W. The D gene is left open where the match is weak. Rows may omit the clone size; those that give it use once, few, many or a size class.

d_gene,j_gene,abundance,v_gene,CDR3aa,CDR3nt
-,TRBJ1-3,-,TRBV18,CASSPTSGNTIYF,TGTGCCAGCTCACCGACCTCTGGAAACACCATATATTTT
-,TRBJ1-2,-,TRBV30,CAWSVPLRGVGYGYTF,TGTGCCTGGAGTGTACCCCTAAGGGGCGTAGGCTATGGCTACACCTTC
-,TRBJ2-7,-,TRBV16,CASSIGPIYEQYF,TGTGCCAGCAGCATCGGACCGATCTACGAGCAGTACTTC
TRBD2,TRBJ2-1,-,TRBV7-8,CASSLARGAGIYNEQFF,TGTGCCAGCAGCTTAGCGCGGGGGGCCGGGATATACAATGAGCAGTTCTTC
-,TRBJ1-1,-,TRBV6-5,CASSYTPMGDYSEAFF,TGTGCCAGCAGTTACACCCCCATGGGGGACTATAGTGAAGCTTTCTTT
TRBD1,TRBJ2-5,-,TRBV19,CASSSRTGGGETQYF,TGTGCCAGTAGTTCTAGGACAGGGGGAGGAGAGACCCAGTACTTC
-,TRBJ1-5,-,TRBV28,CASSLTAPQPQHF,TGTGCCAGCAGTTTAACGGCTCCTCAGCCCCAGCATTTT
-,TRBJ1-2,-,TRBV6-6,CASSYSRTSNLLGYTF,TGTGCCAGCAGTTACTCAAGGACAAGCAACCTCCTCGGCTACACCTTC
-,TRBJ2-2,-,TRBV7-2,CASSLSRGSYRELFF,TGTGCCAGCAGTCTGTCCAGGGGAAGCTACAGGGAGCTGTTTTTT
-,TRBJ2-3,-,TRBV5-4,CASSRDTTDTQYF,TGTGCCAGCAGCAGGGACACCACAGATACGCAGTATTTT
-,TRBJ2-4,-,TRBV27,CASSSTGVGEDIQYF,TGTGCCAGCAGTTCCACAGGGGTGGGGGAGGACATTCAGTACTTC
-,TRBJ2-5,few,TRBV4-1,CASSRPFPQETQYF,TGCGCCAGCAGCCGGCCATTTCCGCAGGAGACCCAGTACTTC
TRBD1,TRBJ1-3,-,TRBV19,CASSNPGTAGNTIYF,TGTGCCAGTAGTAACCCTGGGACAGCTGGAAACACCATATATTTT
-,TRBJ2-5,-,TRBV19,CASSIRGAGETQYF,TGTGCCAGTAGTATCCGGGGGGCGGGGGAGACCCAGTACTTC
TRBD1,TRBJ1-2,-,TRBV28,CASSPVGQENYGYTF,TGTGCCAGCAGTCCCGTAGGACAGGAAAACTATGGCTACACCTTC
-,TRBJ1-3,-,TRBV9,CASSVSGSSGNTIYF,TGTGCCAGCAGCGTTTCAGGCAGCTCTGGAAACACCATATATTTT
-,TRBJ2-4,-,TRBV30,CAWSRGREYIQYF,TGTGCCTGGAGTCGGGGGCGCGAATACATTCAGTACTTC
TRBD2,TRBJ2-1,-,TRBV6-4,CASSDTSGSIHEQFF,TGTGCCAGCAGTGACACTAGCGGGAGTATCCATGAGCAGTTCTTC
-,TRBJ2-7,-,TRBV19,CASSEPGSYEQYF,TGTGCCAGTAGTGAACCAGGATCCTACGAGCAGTACTTC
-,TRBJ1-2,-,TRBV3-1/TRBV3-2,CASSQVEGGYTF,TGTGCCAGCAGCCAAGTTGAGGGAGGCTACACCTTC
-,TRBJ1-1,-,TRBV7-3,CASSYSGNTEAFF,TGTGCCAGCAGCTACAGCGGCAACACTGAAGCTTTCTTT